A selection of T cell receptor beta chains follows, all from one sample in a study of T-cell reconstitution after alpha-beta-depleted transplantation in children. TCRdb re-derived calls from the PCR reads in MiXCR, one entry per CDR3 protein. The data show about 1,000,000 distinct CDR3 sequences, about 29% seen once. The sample consisted of PBMCs, mostly from graft donor cells, taken 360 days after TCRalphabeta/CD19-depleted stem cell transplant. Source of these receptors: a boy younger than two who had a stem cell transplant for SCID, so the T cells may come from the graft donor. Both conserved end residues are part of each CDR3. A D gene is named only where the DNA matches it firmly. Clone size appears in some rows only: once, few, many, or a class for an expanded clone.

v_call	clone_size	d_call	j_call	cdr3_nt	cdr3_aa
TRBV7-9	few	TRBD1	TRBJ1-1	TGTGCCAGCAGCAATGCAGGGGGCCGAGGGAAGAACACTGAAGCTTTCTTT	CASSNAGGRGKNTEAFF
TRBV12-3/TRBV12-4	once	.	TRBJ1-1	TGTGCCAGCAGTTTTTGGGTCGAGGGTGAAGCTTTCTTT	CASSFWVEGEAFF
TRBV12-5	few	.	TRBJ2-1	TGTGCTAGTGGTCCCTCGATCCGGGGGCAGTTCTTC	CASGPSIRGQFF
TRBV5-1	.	.	TRBJ2-7	TGCGCCAGCAGCTCGACAGCGGCGATTCCCTACGAGCAGTACTTC	CASSSTAAIPYEQYF
TRBV20-1	.	TRBD2	TRBJ2-1	TGCAGTGCTTCCTCCGGGACTAGCGGGGTAGGTGAGCAGTTCTTC	CSASSGTSGVGEQFF
TRBV5-1	few	TRBD1	TRBJ2-3	TGCGCCAGCAGCCCGCCGACCGGGACAGAAGGAGATACGCAGTATTTT	CASSPPTGTEGDTQYF
TRBV12-3/TRBV12-4	.	TRBD1	TRBJ2-7	TGTGCCAGCAGCCGGAGGACAGGGTGGGGCTACGAGCAGTACTTC	CASSRRTGWGYEQYF
TRBV5-1	.	.	TRBJ1-5	TGCGCCAGCAGCTCTTACCAACAGTCTCATAGCAATCAGCCCCAGCATTTT	CASSSYQQSHSNQPQHF
TRBV12-3/TRBV12-4	.	.	TRBJ2-7	TGTGCCAGCAGTTTTAGTCAGATCTACGAGCAGTACTTC	CASSFSQIYEQYF
TRBV28	.	.	TRBJ1-3	TGTGCCAGTGGTGGGGTTGGAAACACCATATATTTT	CASGGVGNTIYF
TRBV27	few	TRBD1	TRBJ1-5	TGTGCCAGCAGTAAAACAGGGGATCAGCCCCAGCATTTT	CASSKTGDQPQHF
TRBV7-2	few	TRBD1	TRBJ2-1	TGTGCCAGCAGCAATACAGGGGGGAATGAGCAGTTCTTC	CASSNTGGNEQFF
TRBV5-1	few	TRBD1	TRBJ1-4	TGCGCCAGCAGCTTGGGGACAGGGGTCGAAAAACTGTTTTTT	CASSLGTGVEKLFF
TRBV12-3/TRBV12-4	.	.	TRBJ2-3	TGTGCCAGCAGTTTGCAATCATATACAGATACGCAGTATTTT	CASSLQSYTDTQYF
TRBV20-1	few	.	TRBJ1-2	TGCAGTGCTAGAGTTCAGTCAGGGGAGATCTATGGCTACACCTTC	CSARVQSGEIYGYTF
TRBV5-6	few	.	TRBJ2-3	TGTGCCAGCAGCTTACGGTTCCGAGGCACAGATACGCAGTATTTT	CASSLRFRGTDTQYF
TRBV6-1	.	.	TRBJ2-7	TGTGCCAGCAGTCCCGACAGATTGGTCAACGAGCAGTACTTC	CASSPDRLVNEQYF
TRBV7-2	.	TRBD2	TRBJ2-1	TGTGCCAGCAGCGATAGCGGGAAATACTACAATGAGCAGTTCTTC	CASSDSGKYYNEQFF
TRBV12-3/TRBV12-4	few	TRBD1	TRBJ1-1	TGTGCCAGCAGAGACCGGGACAGTAGATACACTGAAGCTTTCTTT	CASRDRDSRYTEAFF
TRBV11-2	.	TRBD2	TRBJ2-7	TGTGCCAGCAGCTTAGGGGGCAGTATAGCGGGGGACTCCTACGAGCAGTACTTC	CASSLGGSIAGDSYEQYF
TRBV20-1	few	.	TRBJ2-5	TGCAGTGCTAGAGAGCGTTGGCTAGCCTATAACCAAGAGACCCAGTACTTC	CSARERWLAYNQETQYF
TRBV5-1	.	TRBD1	TRBJ1-1	TGCGCCAGCAGCTTGAACTTCGGACAGGTAAACTTGAACACTGAAGCTTTCTTT	CASSLNFGQVNLNTEAFF
TRBV7-8	.	.	TRBJ2-3	TGTGCCAGCAGCTTAGCCCTAGGCCCGCAGTATTTT	CASSLALGPQYF
TRBV7-8	.	.	TRBJ2-7	TGTGCCAGCAGCCCCCCCCCGTGGTATCAGGGGTCCTACGAGCAGTACTTC	CASSPPPWYQGSYEQYF
TRBV4-3	.	TRBD2	TRBJ2-2	TGCGCCAGCAGCCGCACCGGGCGGGGGGGTTTCGGGGAGCTGTTTTTT	CASSRTGRGGFGELFF
TRBV20-1	few	.	TRBJ1-2	TGCAGTGCTAGTTTTCTTCGACCAGGGTCGAACTATGGCTACACCTTC	CSASFLRPGSNYGYTF
TRBV20-1	.	TRBD1	TRBJ2-4	TGCAGTGCTAGAGAACAGGGGCTAGCCAAAAACATTCAGTACTTC	CSAREQGLAKNIQYF
TRBV7-9	.	TRBD1	TRBJ2-7	TGTGCCAGCAGCCGGACAGGGGAGGGGTCCTACGAGCAGTACTTC	CASSRTGEGSYEQYF
TRBV5-1	few	TRBD1	TRBJ2-7	TGCGCCAGCAGCCCCCGGGACAGAGGCCTAAATCAGGGTGAGCAGTACTTC	CASSPRDRGLNQGEQYF
TRBV4-1	.	TRBD2	TRBJ2-1	TGCGCCAGCAGCCAGCTTACCGGGACTAAGGGGTTCTTC	CASSQLTGTKGFF
TRBV15	few	.	TRBJ2-6	TGTGCCACCAGCAGAGCAGGCAGGGCACCCGGGGCCAACGTCCTGACTTTC	CATSRAGRAPGANVLTF
TRBV20-1	.	.	TRBJ2-7	TGCAGTGCTAGGGGGAGAGCTTCCTTCTACGAGCAGTACTTC	CSARGRASFYEQYF
TRBV12-3/TRBV12-4	few	.	TRBJ1-2	TGTGCCAGCAGTTTTTATCGGGACGGAGGCTACACCTTC	CASSFYRDGGYTF
TRBV7-8	few	.	TRBJ2-5	TGTGCCAGCAACCGGCTGGGCGTCTGGCAAGAGACCCAGTACTTC	CASNRLGVWQETQYF
TRBV4-3	.	TRBD1	TRBJ2-3	TGCGCCAGCAGCCAGCAGGGGGCAACAGATACGCAGTATTTT	CASSQQGATDTQYF
TRBV6-1	few	TRBD1	TRBJ2-2	TGTGCCAGCAGTAGGGGGACAGGGTTTTCCGGGGAGCTGTTTTTT	CASSRGTGFSGELFF